These T cell receptor beta chains were read from a single sample in a study of T cell clonotyping in hematopoietic cell transplantation. TCRdb's table, derived via immunoSEQ multiplex PCR, lists solely in-frame clones and lacks some. The sample consists of around 25,000 clones, approximately 95% of them appearing once. The material sequenced was peripheral blood mononuclear cells. These receptors were collected from a man aged 45 to 65 in good health. Some clones in this sample may be carry-over from other donors' samples. Each CDR3 is given with its conserved first and last residue. The order of the fields is CDR3 length, clone size, D gene, V gene, J gene, CDR3 protein, CDR3 DNA. The D gene is left open where the match is weak. Clone size appears in some rows only: once, few, many, or a class for an expanded clone.

>13|NA|NA|TRBV18|TRBJ2-2
CASSPAGAGELFF
TGTGCCAGCTCACCGGCCGGGGCCGGGGAGCTGTTTTTT
>14|NA|NA|TRBV6-1|TRBJ1-3
CASNPRGSGNTIYF
TGTGCCAGCAACCCGCGAGGGTCTGGAAACACCATATATTTT
>10|few|NA|TRBV20-1|TRBJ2-7
CSASLVEQYF
TGCAGTGCTAGCCTTGTCGAGCAGTACTTC
>11|NA|NA|TRBV30|TRBJ1-2
CAWSVLRDNTF
TGTGCCTGGAGTGTGTTACGGGATAACACCTTC
>14|NA|NA|TRBV30|TRBJ1-1
CAWTPSSLDTEAFF
TGTGCCTGGACCCCATCGTCACTTGACACTGAAGCTTTCTTT
>13|NA|NA|TRBV7-6|TRBJ2-7
CASSLKGGHEQYF
TGTGCCAGCAGCTTAAAGGGAGGCCACGAGCAGTACTTC
>11|NA|NA|TRBV5-6|TRBJ1-2
CASSNTGGYTF
TGTGCCAGCAGCAACACAGGGGGCTACACCTTC
>14|NA|TRBD2|TRBV2|TRBJ2-3
CASLLERGPDTQYF
TGTGCCAGCCTCTTGGAGCGGGGGCCAGATACGCAGTATTTT
>12|NA|NA|TRBV19|TRBJ1-5
CASRAGNQPQHF
TGTGCCAGTAGGGCCGGCAATCAGCCCCAGCATTTT
>15|NA|NA|TRBV30|TRBJ2-1
CAWSVPRRSYNEQFF
TGTGCCTGGAGTGTACCGCGGAGATCCTACAATGAGCAGTTCTTC
>15|NA|NA|TRBV28|TRBJ2-3
CASSPPTRSGDTQYF
TGTGCCAGCAGCCCCCCGACTCGGTCGGGGGATACGCAGTATTTT
>14|NA|TRBD1|TRBV7-2|TRBJ1-2
CASSFVGQGYGYTF
TGTGCCAGCAGCTTCGTCGGACAGGGATATGGCTACACCTTC
>14|NA|TRBD1|TRBV30|TRBJ1-2
CARNSGTGYYGYTF
TGTGCCCGGAACTCCGGGACAGGGTACTATGGCTACACCTTC
>13|NA|NA|TRBV5-6|TRBJ2-5
CASSSDYRETQYF
TGTGCCAGCAGCTCGGACTACCGGGAGACCCAGTACTTC
>14|NA|NA|TRBV27|TRBJ1-6
CASSLAGYNSPLHF
TGTGCCAGCAGTTTAGCTGGTTATAATTCACCCCTCCACTTT
>14|NA|NA|TRBV6-5|TRBJ1-1
CASSFDLGGAEAFF
TGTGCCAGCAGTTTTGATCTTGGGGGGGCTGAAGCTTTCTTT
>14|NA|NA|TRBV28|TRBJ1-6
CASSGPRGGYPLHF
TGTGCCAGCAGTGGGCCGAGGGGGGGATATCCCCTCCACTTT
>15|NA|TRBD1|TRBV28|TRBJ2-7
CASSLHRGQVYEQYF
TGTGCCAGCAGTCTCCACAGGGGGCAAGTCTACGAGCAGTACTTC
>14|NA|NA|TRBV19|TRBJ1-2
CASSIDGQNYGYTF
TGTGCCAGTAGTATAGATGGACAAAACTATGGCTACACCTTC
>13|NA|NA|TRBV21-1|TRBJ2-5
CASSKRKAETQYF
TGTGCCAGCAGCAAGAGGAAAGCAGAGACCCAGTACTTC
>15|NA|NA|TRBV9|TRBJ1-6
CASSPGGSQDSPLHF
TGTGCCAGCAGCCCGGGGGGATCGCAGGATTCACCCCTCCACTTT
>16|NA|NA|TRBV28|TRBJ2-7
CASSTPGARIPYEQYF
TGTGCCAGCAGTACCCCAGGAGCCAGGATCCCCTACGAGCAGTACTTC
>13|NA|NA|TRBV19|TRBJ2-7
CASSPRQVREQYF
TGTGCCAGTAGTCCTAGACAGGTGCGCGAGCAGTACTTC
>13|NA|NA|TRBV29-1|TRBJ1-2
CSVRRTETYGYTF
TGCAGCGTCAGACGTACCGAAACCTATGGCTACACCTTC